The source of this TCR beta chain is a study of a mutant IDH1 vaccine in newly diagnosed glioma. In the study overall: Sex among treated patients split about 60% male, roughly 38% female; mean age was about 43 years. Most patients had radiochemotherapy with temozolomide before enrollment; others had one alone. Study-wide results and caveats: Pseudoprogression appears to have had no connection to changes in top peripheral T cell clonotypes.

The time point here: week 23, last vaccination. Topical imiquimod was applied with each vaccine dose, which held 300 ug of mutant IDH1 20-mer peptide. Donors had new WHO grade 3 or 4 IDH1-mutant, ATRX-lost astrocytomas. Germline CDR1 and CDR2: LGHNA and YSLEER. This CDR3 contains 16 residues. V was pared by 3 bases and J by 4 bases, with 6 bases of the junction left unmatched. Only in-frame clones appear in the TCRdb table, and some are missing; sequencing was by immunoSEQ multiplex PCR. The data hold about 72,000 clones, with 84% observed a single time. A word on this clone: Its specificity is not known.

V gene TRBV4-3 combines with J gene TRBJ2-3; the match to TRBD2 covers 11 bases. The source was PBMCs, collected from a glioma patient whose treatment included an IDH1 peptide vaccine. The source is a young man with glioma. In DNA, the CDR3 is TGCGCCAGCAGCCATACTCTAGCGGGGGGTGCAGATACGCAGTATTTT. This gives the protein CASSHTLAGGADTQYF.